Listed below are T cell receptor beta chains from one sample, sequenced in a study of CD8 T cells in Susac syndrome. One entry per CDR3 protein, called by TCRdb with MiXCR from the immunoSEQ multiplex PCR reads. The sample shows about 150,000 distinct CDR3 sequences, roughly 94% of them seen only once. Source material: CD4+ T cells from PBMCs. These receptors were obtained from a human donor in good health. The conserved cysteine and the conserved F or W are not part of the CDR3 here.

V	J	CDR3
TRBV7-2	TRBJ1-2	ASSLGREGYGYT
TRBV13	TRBJ2-1	ASSLGPTGNEQF
TRBV3-1	TRBJ2-5	ASSHPGARQETQY
TRBV7-8	TRBJ2-3	ASSLSGAGGSDTQY
TRBV20-1	TRBJ2-1	SAGLAVVGEQF
TRBV11-1	TRBJ1-1	ASSDRTGNTEAF
TRBV20-1	TRBJ2-7	SARAGGSSYEQY
TRBV7-9	TRBJ2-1	ASNNAEQF
TRBV6-2/TRBV6-3	TRBJ2-5	ASSQQRGAGETQY
TRBV20-1	TRBJ2-7	SAENRENIGYEQY
TRBV7-2	TRBJ2-3	ASSFRASFSTDTQY
TRBV5-1	TRBJ2-5	ASSTRTGFGETQY
TRBV15	TRBJ2-7	ATSRLPSGTYEQY
TRBV24-1	TRBJ2-5	ATSDPDQKETQY
TRBV7-2	TRBJ1-2	ASSLDRGDGYT
TRBV20-1	TRBJ1-3	SALDRAGNTIY
TRBV7-9	TRBJ2-7	ASSGFRDASSSYEQY
TRBV29-1	TRBJ2-3	SVGGGRDTQY